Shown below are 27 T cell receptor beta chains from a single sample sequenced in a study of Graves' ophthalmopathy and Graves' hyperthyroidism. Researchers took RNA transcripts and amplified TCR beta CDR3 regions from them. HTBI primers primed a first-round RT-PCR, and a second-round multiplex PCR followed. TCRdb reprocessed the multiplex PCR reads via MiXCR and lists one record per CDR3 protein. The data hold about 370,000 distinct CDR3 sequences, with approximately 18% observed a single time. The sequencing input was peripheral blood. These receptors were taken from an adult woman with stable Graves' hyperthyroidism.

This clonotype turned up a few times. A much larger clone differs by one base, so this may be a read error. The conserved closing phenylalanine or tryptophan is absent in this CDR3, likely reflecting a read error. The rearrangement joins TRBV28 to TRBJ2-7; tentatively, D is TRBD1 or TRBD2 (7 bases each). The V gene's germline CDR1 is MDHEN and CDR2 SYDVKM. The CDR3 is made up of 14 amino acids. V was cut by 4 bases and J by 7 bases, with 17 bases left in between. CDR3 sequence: CASSYQGGASEQYL. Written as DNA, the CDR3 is TGTGCCAGCAGTTACCAGGGGGGGGCCTCGGAGCAGTACCTC.

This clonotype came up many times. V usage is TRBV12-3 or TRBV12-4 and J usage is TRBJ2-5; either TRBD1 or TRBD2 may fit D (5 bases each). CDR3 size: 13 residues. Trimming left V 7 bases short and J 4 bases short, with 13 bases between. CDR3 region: CASTRGAGETQYF. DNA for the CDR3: TGTGCCAGCACCCGAGGGGCGGGAGAGACCCAGTACTTC.

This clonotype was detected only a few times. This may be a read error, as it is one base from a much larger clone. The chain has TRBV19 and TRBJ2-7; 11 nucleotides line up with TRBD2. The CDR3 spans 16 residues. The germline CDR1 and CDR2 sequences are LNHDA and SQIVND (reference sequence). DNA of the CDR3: TGTGCCAGTAGTATTGGACTAGCGGGCGGCTCCTACGAGCAGGACTTC. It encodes CASSIGLAGGSYEQDF.

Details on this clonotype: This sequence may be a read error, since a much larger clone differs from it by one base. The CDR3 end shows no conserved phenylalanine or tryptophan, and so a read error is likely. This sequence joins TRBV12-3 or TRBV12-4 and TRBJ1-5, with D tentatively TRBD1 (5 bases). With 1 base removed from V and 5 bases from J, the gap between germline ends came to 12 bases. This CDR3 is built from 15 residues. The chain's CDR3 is CASSLVQGWDQPQHL. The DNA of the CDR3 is TGTGCCAGCAGTTTAGTCCAGGGATGGGATCAGCCCCAGCATTTG.

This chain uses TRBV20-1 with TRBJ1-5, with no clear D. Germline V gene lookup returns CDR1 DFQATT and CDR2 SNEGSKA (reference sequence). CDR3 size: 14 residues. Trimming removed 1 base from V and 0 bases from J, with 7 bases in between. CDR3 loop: CSARVVYSNQPQHF. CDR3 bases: TGCAGTGCTAGAGTCGTATATAGCAATCAGCCCCAGCATTTT.

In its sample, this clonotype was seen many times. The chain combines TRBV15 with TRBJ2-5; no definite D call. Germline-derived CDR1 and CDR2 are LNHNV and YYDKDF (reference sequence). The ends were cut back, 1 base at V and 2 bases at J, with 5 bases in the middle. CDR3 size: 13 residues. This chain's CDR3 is CATSRGRQETQYF. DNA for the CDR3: TGTGCCACCAGCAGAGGTCGGCAAGAGACCCAGTACTTC.

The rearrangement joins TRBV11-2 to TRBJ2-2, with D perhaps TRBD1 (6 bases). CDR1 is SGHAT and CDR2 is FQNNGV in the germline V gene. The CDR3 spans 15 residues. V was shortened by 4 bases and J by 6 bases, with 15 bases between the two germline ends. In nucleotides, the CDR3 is TGTGCCAGCAGCTCCACTTGGGACAACGCCGGGGAGCTGTTTTTT. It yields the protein CASSSTWDNAGELFF.

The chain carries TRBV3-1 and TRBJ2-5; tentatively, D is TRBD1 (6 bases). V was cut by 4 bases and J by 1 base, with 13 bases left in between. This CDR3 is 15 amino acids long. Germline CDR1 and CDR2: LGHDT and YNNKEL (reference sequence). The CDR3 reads CASSLGGTLQETQYF. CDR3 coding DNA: TGTGCCAGCAGCCTAGGGGGAACACTCCAAGAGACCCAGTACTTC.

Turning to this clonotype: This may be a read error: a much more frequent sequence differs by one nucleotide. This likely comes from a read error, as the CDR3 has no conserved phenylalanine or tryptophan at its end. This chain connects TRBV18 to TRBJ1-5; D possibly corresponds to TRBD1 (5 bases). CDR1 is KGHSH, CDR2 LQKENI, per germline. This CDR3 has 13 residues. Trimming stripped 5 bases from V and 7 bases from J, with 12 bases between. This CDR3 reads CASSSSGQQPQHY. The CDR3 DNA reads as TGTGCCAGCTCAAGTTCAGGGCAGCAGCCCCAGCATTAT.

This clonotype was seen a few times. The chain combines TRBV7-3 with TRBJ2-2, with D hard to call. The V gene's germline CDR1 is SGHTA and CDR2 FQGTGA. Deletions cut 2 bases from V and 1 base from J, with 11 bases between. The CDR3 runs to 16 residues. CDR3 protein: CASSLLPVMNTGELFF. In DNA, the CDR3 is TGTGCCAGCAGCTTATTACCAGTTATGAACACCGGGGAGCTGTTTTTT.

The CDR3: CASSPIGGGGEAFF. In nucleotides, the CDR3 is TGTGCCAGCAGCCCCATCGGGGGGGGAGGTGAAGCTTTCTTT. V and J are TRBV7-3 and TRBJ1-1; TRBD1 might be the D (5 bases). V lost 5 bases, J lost 7 bases, and 17 bases lay in between. This CDR3 has 14 residues. Germline assignment: CDR1 SGHTA and CDR2 FQGTGA.

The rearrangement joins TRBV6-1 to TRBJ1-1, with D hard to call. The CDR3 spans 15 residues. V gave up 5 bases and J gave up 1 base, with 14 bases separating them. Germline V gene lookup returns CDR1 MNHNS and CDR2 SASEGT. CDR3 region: CASSPRAATNTEAFF. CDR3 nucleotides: TGTGCCAGCAGTCCCCGTGCGGCGACGAACACTGAAGCTTTCTTT.

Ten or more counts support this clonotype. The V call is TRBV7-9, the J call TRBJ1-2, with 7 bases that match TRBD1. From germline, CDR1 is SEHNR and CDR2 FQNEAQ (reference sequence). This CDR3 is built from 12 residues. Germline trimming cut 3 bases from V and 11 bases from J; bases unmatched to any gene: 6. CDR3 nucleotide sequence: TGTGCCAGCAGCTTGATGGGACAGTTTTACACCTTC. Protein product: CASSLMGQFYTF.

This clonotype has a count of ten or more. The CDR3 coding sequence is TGTGCCACCCGGGACACCAGCAATCAGCCCCAGCATTTT. Amino acid sequence: CATRDTSNQPQHF. The chain uses TRBV15 and TRBJ1-5, with D possibly TRBD1 on 6 matching bases. The CDR3 totals 13 residues. Trimming removed 8 bases at V and 1 base at J, with 9 bases between. Germline values: CDR1 LNHNV, CDR2 YYDKDF (reference sequence).

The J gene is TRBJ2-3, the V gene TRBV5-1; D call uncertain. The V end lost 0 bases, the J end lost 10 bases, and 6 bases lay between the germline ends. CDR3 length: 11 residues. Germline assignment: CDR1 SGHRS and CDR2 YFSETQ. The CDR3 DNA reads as TGCGCCAGCAGCTTGGGCGATTCGCAGTATTTT. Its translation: CASSLGDSQYF.

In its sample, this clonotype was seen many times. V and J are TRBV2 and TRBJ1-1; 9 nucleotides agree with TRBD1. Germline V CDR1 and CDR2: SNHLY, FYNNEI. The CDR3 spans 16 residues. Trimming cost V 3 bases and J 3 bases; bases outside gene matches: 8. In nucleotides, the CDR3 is TGTGCCAGCAGTGACCCGGGACAGGGTGGAGACACTGAAGCTTTCTTT. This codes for CASSDPGQGGDTEAFF. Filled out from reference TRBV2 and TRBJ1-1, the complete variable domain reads EPEVTQTPSHQVTQMGQEVILRCVPISNHLYFYWYRQILGQKVEFLVSFYNNEISEKSEIFDDQFSVERPDGSNFTLKIRSTKLEDSAMYFCASSDPGQGGDTEAFFGQGTRLTVV.

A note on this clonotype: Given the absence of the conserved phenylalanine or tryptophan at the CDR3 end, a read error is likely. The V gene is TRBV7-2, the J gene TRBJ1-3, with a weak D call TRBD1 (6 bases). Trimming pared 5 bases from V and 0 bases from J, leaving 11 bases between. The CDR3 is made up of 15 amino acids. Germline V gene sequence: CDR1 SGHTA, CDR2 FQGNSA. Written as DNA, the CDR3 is TGTGCCAGCAGCATTTCAGGGGCCTCTGGAAACACCATATATTCT. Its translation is CASSISGASGNTIYS.

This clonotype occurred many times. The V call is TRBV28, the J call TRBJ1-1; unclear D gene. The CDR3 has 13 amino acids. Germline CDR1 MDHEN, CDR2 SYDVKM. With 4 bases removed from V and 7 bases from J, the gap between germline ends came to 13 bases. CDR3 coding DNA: TGTGCCAGCAGTTACCCTAGCGGAGGTGAAGCTTTCTTT. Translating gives CASSYPSGGEAFF.

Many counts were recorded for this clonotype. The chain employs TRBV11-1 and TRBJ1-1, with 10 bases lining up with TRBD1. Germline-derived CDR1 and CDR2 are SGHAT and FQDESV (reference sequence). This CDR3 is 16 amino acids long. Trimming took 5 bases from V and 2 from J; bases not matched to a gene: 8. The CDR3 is CASSRYGQGDNTEAFF. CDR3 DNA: TGTGCCAGCAGCCGATATGGACAGGGGGATAACACTGAAGCTTTCTTT. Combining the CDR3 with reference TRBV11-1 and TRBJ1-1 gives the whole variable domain EAEVAQSPRYKITEKSQAVAFWCDPISGHATLYWYRQILGQGPELLVQFQDESVVDDSQLPKDRFSAERLKGVDSTLKIQPAELGDSAMYLCASSRYGQGDNTEAFFGQGTRLTVV.

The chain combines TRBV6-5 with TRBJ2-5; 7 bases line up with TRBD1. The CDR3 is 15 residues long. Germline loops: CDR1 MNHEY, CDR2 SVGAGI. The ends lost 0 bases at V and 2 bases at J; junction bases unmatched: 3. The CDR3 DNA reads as TGTGCCAGCAGTTACTCAGGGACAGTACAAGAGACCCAGTACTTC. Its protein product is CASSYSGTVQETQYF.

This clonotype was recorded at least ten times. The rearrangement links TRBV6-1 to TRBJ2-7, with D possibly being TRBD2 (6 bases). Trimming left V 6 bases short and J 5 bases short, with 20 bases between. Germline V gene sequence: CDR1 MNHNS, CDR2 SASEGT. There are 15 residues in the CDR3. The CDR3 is CASRDPRRGSHEQYF. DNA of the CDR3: TGTGCCAGCAGGGACCCACGGAGGGGATCGCACGAGCAGTACTTC.

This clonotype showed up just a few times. CDR3 nucleotides: TGCGCCAGCAGCCAAGATATGACGAAACAAGAGACCCAGTACTTC. Encoded protein: CASSQDMTKQETQYF. This chain connects TRBV4-3 to TRBJ2-5; D call uncertain. Germline loops: CDR1 LGHNA, CDR2 YSLEER. The V end was cut by 0 bases, the J end by 2 bases, with 10 bases between. CDR3 length: 15 amino acids.

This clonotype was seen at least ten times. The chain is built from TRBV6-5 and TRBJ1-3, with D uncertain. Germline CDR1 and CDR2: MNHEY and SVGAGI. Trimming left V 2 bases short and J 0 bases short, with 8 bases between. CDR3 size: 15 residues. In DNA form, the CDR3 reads TGTGCCAGCAGTTACACCCTTTCCTCTGGAAACACCATATATTTT. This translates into CASSYTLSSGNTIYF.

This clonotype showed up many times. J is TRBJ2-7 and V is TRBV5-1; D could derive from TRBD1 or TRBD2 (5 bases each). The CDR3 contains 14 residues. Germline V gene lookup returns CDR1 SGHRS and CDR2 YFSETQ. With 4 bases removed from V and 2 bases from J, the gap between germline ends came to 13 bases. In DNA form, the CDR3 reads TGCGCCAGCAGCCCCACCGGGACGGCCTACGAGCAGTACTTC. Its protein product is CASSPTGTAYEQYF. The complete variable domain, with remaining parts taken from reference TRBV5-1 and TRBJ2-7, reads KAGVTQTPRYLIKTRGQQVTLSCSPISGHRSVSWYQQTPGQGLQFLFEYFSETQRNKGNFPGRFSGRQFSNSRSEMNVSTLELGDSALYLCASSPTGTAYEQYFGPGTRLTVT.

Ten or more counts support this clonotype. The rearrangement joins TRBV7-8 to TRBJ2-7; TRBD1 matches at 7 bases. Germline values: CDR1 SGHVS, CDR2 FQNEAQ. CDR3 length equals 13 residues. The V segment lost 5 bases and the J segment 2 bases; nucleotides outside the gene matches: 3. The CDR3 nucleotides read TGTGCCAGCAGCGGGACAGCCGCCTACGAGCAGTACTTC. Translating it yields CASSGTAAYEQYF.

In nucleotides, the CDR3 is TGTGCCAGTAGTATACTCGGCAGGATAGATCAGCCCCAGCATTTT. It specifies CASSILGRIDQPQHF. The gene calls are TRBV19 and TRBJ1-5; D unresolved. Germline V lookup: CDR1 LNHDA, CDR2 SQIVND (reference sequence). V lost 2 bases, J lost 5 bases, and 13 bases lay in between. This CDR3 is 15 amino acids long. The full variable domain, with the rest looked up from reference TRBV19 and TRBJ1-5, is DGGITQSPKYLFRKEGQNVTLSCEQNLNHDAMYWYRQDPGQGLRLIYYSQIVNDFQKGDIAEGYSVSREKKESFPLTVTSAQKNPTAFYLCASSILGRIDQPQHFGDGTRLSIL.

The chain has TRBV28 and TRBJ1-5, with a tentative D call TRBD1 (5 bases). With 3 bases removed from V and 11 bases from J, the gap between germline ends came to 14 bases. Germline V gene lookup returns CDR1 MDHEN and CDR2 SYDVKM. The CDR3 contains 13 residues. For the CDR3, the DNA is TGTGCCAGCAGTTTTGGTCAGGGCGGGGCCCAGCATTTT. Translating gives CASSFGQGGAQHF.